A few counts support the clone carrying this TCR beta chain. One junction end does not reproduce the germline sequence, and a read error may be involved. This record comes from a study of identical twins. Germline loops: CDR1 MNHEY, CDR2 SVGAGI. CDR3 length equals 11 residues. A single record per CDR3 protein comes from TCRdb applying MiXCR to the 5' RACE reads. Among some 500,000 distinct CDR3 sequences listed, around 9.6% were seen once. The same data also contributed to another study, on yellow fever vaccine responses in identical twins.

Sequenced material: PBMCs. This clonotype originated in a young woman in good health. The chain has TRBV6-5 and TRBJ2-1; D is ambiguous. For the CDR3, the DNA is TGTGCCAGCACTTACTACAATGAGCAGTTCTTC. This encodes CASTYYNEQFF.